Sequencing of this T cell receptor (beta chain) was carried out in a study of post-analysis software for immune sequencing data. As for the study in general: Relapsing-remitting, secondary progressive and progressive-relapsing forms of multiple sclerosis all featured among disease courses.

General study findings and limits: Roughly 5 TRBV segments (TRBV5-6, TRBV5-1 and TRBV20-1 among them) occurred more frequently in patients than in controls. Controls' normalized Chao1 diversity significantly exceeded that of multiple sclerosis patients. Co-batched samples clustered tightly together by F measure.

Comments on this clonotype: The antigen is not known.

TCR beta libraries were prepared from cDNA with unique molecular identifiers. The T cell input of roughly 1 to 11 million gave about half a million cDNA molecules. TCRdb re-derived calls from the PCR reads in MiXCR, one entry per CDR3 protein. Among 450,000 or so distinct CDR3 sequences, around 40% were seen once, and the ten largest hold about 12%. The trim removed 0 bases at V and 7 bases at J, leaving 14 bases unmatched. CDR3 length: 17 amino acids. Germline loops: CDR1 SGDLS, CDR2 YYNGEE. V gene TRBV9 combines with J gene TRBJ2-7, with 9 bases lining up with TRBD2. This sequence was found in a girl aged 10-17 years with multiple sclerosis. The sequencing input was blood. The CDR3 DNA reads as TGTGCCAGCAGCGTAGGACTGAACCTAGCGGGGCACAATGAGCAGTACTTC. Translation gives CASSVGLNLAGHNEQYF.